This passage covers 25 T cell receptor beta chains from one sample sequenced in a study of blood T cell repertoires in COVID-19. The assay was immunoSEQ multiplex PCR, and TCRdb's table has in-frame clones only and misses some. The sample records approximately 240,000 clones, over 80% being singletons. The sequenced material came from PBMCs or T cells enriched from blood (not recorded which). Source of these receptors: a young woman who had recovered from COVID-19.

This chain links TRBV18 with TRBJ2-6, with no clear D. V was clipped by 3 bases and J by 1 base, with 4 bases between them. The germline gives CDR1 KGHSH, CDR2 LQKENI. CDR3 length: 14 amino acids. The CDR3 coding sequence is TGTGCCAGCTCACCTCCATCTGGGGCCAACGTCCTGACTTTC. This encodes CASSPPSGANVLTF.

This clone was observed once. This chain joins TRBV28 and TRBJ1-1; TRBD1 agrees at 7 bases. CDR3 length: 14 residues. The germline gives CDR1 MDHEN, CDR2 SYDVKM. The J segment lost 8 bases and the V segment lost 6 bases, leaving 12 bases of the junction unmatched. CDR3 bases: TGTGCCAGCAGGTCGCCGGGACAGCGACTCGAAGCTTTCTTT. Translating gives CASRSPGQRLEAFF.

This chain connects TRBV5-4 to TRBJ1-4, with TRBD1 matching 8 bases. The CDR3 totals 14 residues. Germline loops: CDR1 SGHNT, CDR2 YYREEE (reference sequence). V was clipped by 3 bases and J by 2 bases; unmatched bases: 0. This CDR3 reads CASSWDRTNEKLFF. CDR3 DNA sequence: TGTGCCAGCAGCTGGGACAGGACTAATGAAAAACTGTTTTTT.

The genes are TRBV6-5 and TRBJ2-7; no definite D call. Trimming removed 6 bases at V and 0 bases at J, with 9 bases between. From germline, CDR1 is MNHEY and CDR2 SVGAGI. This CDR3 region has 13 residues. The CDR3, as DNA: TGTGCCAGCAGGGTGGCAAGCTCCTACGAGCAGTACTTC. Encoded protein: CASRVASSYEQYF.

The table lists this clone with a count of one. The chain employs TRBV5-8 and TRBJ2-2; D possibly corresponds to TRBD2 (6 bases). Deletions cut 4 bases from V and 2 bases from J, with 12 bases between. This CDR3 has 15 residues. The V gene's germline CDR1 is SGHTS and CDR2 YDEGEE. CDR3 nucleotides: TGTGCCAGCAGCCTGGGAGGATTAAACACCGGGGAGCTGTTTTTT. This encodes CASSLGGLNTGELFF.

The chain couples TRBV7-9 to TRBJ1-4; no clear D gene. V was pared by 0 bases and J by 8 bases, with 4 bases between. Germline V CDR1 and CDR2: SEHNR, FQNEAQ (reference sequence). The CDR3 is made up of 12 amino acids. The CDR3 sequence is CASSLAEEKLFF. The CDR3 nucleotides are TGTGCCAGCAGCTTAGCGGAGGAAAAACTGTTTTTT.

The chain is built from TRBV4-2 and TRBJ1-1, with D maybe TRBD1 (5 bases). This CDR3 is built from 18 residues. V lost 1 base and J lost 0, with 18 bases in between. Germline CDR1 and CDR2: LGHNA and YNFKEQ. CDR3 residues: CASSQVAFGGIMNTEAFF. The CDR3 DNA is TGTGCCAGCAGCCAAGTTGCCTTTGGGGGGATCATGAACACTGAAGCTTTCTTT.

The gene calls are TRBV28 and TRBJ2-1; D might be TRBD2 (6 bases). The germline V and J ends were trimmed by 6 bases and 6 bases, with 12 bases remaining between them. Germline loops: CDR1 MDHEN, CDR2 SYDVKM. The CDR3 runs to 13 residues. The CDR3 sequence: CASSPGTVNEQFF. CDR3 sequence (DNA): TGTGCCAGCAGCCCCGGGACTGTCAATGAGCAGTTCTTC.

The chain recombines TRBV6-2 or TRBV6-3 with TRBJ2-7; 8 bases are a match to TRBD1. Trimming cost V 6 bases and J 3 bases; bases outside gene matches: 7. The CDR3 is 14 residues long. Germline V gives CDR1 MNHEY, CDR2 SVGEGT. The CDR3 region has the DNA TGTGCCAGCAGCTCTCGGGACAGGTACTACGAGCAGTACTTC. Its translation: CASSSRDRYYEQYF.

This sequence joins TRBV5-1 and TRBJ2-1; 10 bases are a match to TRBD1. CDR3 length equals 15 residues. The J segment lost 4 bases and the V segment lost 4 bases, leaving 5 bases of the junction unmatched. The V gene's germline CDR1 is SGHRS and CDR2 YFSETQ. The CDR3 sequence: CASSDRDRGYNEQFF. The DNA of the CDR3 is TGCGCCAGCAGCGACCGGGACAGGGGTTACAATGAGCAGTTCTTC.

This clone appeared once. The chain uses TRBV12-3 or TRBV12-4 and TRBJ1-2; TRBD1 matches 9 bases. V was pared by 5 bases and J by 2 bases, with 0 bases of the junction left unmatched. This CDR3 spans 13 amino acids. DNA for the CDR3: TGTGCCAGCAGTGGACAGGGGAACTATGGCTACACCTTC. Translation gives CASSGQGNYGYTF.

The DNA for the CDR3 is TGTGCCAGCAGCGTTAATCCGGACAGGTTAAGCTCTGGAAACACCATATATTTT. It is translated as CASSVNPDRLSSGNTIYF. The V gene is TRBV7-9, the J gene TRBJ1-3; 7 nucleotides match TRBD1. The V and J ends lost 5 bases and 0 bases, in that order; junction bases with no gene match: 13. Germline lookup yields CDR1 SEHNR and CDR2 FQNEAQ (reference sequence). This CDR3 has 18 amino acids. Looking up the rest from reference TRBV7-9 and TRBJ1-3 gives the full variable domain: DTGVSQNPRHKITKRGQNVTFRCDPISEHNRLYWYRQTLGQGPEFLTYFQNEAQLEKSRLLSDRFSAERPKGSFSTLEIQRTEQGDSAMYLCASSVNPDRLSSGNTIYFGEGSWLTVV.

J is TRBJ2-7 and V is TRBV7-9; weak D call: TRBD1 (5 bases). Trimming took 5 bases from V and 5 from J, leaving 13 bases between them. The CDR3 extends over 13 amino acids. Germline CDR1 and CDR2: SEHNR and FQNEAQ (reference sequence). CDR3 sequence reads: CASSRRGIDEQYF. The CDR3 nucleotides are TGTGCCAGCAGCCGAAGGGGAATCGACGAGCAGTACTTC. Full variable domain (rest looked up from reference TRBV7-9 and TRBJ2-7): DTGVSQNPRHKITKRGQNVTFRCDPISEHNRLYWYRQTLGQGPEFLTYFQNEAQLEKSRLLSDRFSAERPKGSFSTLEIQRTEQGDSAMYLCASSRRGIDEQYFGPGTRLTVT.

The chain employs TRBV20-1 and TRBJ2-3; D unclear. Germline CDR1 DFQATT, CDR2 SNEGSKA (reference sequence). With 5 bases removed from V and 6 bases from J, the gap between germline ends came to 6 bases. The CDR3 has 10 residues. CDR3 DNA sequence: TGCAGTGCTCCCTCTGATACGCAGTATTTT. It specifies CSAPSDTQYF.

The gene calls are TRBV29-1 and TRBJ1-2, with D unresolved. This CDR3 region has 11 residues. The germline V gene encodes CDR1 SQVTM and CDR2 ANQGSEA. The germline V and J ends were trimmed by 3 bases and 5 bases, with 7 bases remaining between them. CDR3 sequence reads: CSVELAYGYTF. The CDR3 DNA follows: TGCAGCGTTGAGTTGGCTTATGGCTACACCTTC. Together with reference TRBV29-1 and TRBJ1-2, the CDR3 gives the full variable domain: SAVISQKPSRDICQRGTSLTIQCQVDSQVTMMFWYRQQPGQSLTLIATANQGSEATYESGFVIDKFPISRPNLTFSTLTVSNMSPEDSSIYLCSVELAYGYTFGSGTRLTVV.

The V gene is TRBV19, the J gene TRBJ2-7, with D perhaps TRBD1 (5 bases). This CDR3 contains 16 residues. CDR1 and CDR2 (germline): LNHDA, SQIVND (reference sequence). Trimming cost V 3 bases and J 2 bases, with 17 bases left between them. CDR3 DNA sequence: TGTGCCAGTAGTATGACAGTCCGGGTAAGGGCCTACGAGCAGTACTTC. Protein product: CASSMTVRVRAYEQYF.

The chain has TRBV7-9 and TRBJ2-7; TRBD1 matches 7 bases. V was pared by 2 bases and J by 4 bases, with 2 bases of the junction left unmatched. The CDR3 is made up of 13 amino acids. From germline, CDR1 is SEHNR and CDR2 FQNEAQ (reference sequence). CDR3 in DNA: TGTGCCAGCAGCTTATCACAGGGGTACGAGCAGTACTTC. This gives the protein CASSLSQGYEQYF.

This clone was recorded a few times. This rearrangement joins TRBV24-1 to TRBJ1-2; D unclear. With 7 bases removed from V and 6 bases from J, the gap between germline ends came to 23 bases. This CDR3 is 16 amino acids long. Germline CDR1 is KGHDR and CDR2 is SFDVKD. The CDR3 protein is CATSPEGGPGANGYTF. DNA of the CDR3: TGTGCCACCAGCCCCGAGGGAGGACCCGGAGCAAATGGCTACACCTTC.

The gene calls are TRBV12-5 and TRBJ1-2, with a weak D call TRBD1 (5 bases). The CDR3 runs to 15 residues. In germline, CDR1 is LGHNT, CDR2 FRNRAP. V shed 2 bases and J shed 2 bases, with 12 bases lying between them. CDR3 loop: CASGLFGGSNYGYTF. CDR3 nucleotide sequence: TGTGCTAGTGGTTTGTTTGGGGGGTCAAACTATGGCTACACCTTC.

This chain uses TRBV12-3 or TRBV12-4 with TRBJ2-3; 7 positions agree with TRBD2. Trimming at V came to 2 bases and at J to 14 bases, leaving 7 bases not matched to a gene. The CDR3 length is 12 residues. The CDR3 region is CASSLRTSSPYF. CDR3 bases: TGTGCCAGCAGTTTAAGGACTAGTTCCCCGTATTTT.

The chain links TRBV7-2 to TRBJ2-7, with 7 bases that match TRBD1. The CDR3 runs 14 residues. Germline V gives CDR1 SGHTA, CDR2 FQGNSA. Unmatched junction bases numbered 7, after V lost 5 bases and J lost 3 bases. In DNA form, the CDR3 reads TGTGCCAGCAGCCCGGGACAGAGCATCTACGAGCAGTACTTC. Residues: CASSPGQSIYEQYF.

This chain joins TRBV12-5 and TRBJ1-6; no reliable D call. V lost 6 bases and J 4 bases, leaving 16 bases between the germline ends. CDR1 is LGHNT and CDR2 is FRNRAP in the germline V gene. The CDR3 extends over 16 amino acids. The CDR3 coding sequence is TGTGCTAGTGGGGACTTAGGCAATGTTTATAATTCACCCCTCCACTTT. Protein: CASGDLGNVYNSPLHF.

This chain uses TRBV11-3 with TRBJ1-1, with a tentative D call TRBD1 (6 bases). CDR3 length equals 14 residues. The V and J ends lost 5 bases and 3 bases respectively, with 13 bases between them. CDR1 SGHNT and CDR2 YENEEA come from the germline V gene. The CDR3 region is CASSTPTGYTEAFF. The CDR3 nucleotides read TGTGCCAGCAGCACCCCGACAGGCTACACTGAAGCTTTCTTT.

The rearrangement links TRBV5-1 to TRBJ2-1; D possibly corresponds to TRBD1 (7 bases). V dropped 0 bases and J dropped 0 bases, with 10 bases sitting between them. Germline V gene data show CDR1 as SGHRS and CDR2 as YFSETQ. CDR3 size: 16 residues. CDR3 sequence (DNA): TGCGCCAGCAGCTTGGGCGGGGACAGCTCCTACAATGAGCAGTTCTTC. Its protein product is CASSLGGDSSYNEQFF.

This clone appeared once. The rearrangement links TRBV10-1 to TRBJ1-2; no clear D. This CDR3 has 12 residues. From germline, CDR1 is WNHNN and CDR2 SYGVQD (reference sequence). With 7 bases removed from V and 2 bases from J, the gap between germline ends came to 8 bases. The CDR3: CASIGGNYGYTF. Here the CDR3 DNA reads TGCGCCAGCATAGGAGGGAACTATGGCTACACCTTC.